The 30 T cell receptor beta chains reported below all come from one sample, sequenced in a study of blood T cells in healthy people across ages. PCR was performed a second time for roughly 7 to 12 cycles using a sample-barcoded 5' primer and a J-beta primer mix. TCRdb called the 5' RACE reads again in MiXCR, with one record for every CDR3 protein. Of about 1.6 million distinct CDR3 sequences in the sample, 30% to 35% were seen once. The sequenced sample was blood. Every receptor here comes from a woman in her twenties or thirties in good health.

A few counts support this clonotype. The chain couples TRBV10-3 to TRBJ2-5; 11 nucleotides line up with TRBD2. Per the germline V gene, CDR1 is ENHRY and CDR2 is SYGVKD. The CDR3 runs to 14 residues. V gave up 5 bases and J gave up 2 bases; unmatched junction bases: 1. The CDR3 is CAISRTSGQETQYF. CDR3 bases: TGTGCCATCAGTCGGACTAGCGGGCAAGAGACCCAGTACTTC.

This clonotype was counted many times. The chain joins TRBV4-1 to TRBJ2-1; tentatively, D is TRBD2 (6 bases). This CDR3 has 18 amino acids. Trimming shortened V by 4 bases and J by 4 bases, and 23 bases separated the two germline ends. Germline V gene lookup returns CDR1 MGHRA and CDR2 YSYEKL. The CDR3 region has the DNA TGCGCCAGCAGCCTGTACGACTTGCGGGGCCGCGGTTACAATGAGCAGTTCTTC. The encoded protein is CASSLYDLRGRGYNEQFF.

This clonotype was detected only a few times. This sequence joins TRBV9 and TRBJ2-7, with D tentatively TRBD2 (6 bases). Germline V lookup: CDR1 SGDLS, CDR2 YYNGEE. There are 15 residues in the CDR3. Trimming stripped 0 bases from V and 1 base from J, with 11 bases between. CDR3 bases: TGTGCCAGCAGCGTAGCCGGGACTGCATCCTACGAGCAGTACTTC. It yields the protein CASSVAGTASYEQYF.

The chain carries TRBV24-1 and TRBJ2-7, with TRBD2 matching over 8 bases. V gave up 3 bases and J gave up 1 base; unmatched junction bases: 7. The CDR3 runs to 16 residues. Per germline, CDR1 KGHDR and CDR2 SFDVKD. CDR3 amino acids: CATSDPTTSGSYEQYF. CDR3 DNA sequence: TGTGCCACCAGTGATCCCACCACTAGCGGTTCCTACGAGCAGTACTTC.

As for this clonotype: At one end, the junction sequence differs from germline, possibly due to a read error. The V gene is TRBV13, the J gene TRBJ2-5, with D unclear. The DNA end lines up better with TRBJ2-7; the J call may be wrong. Germline V gene sequence: CDR1 PRHDT, CDR2 FYEKMQ (reference sequence). The CDR3 totals 13 residues. The CDR3 sequence is CACSLLSVAEQYF. In DNA, the CDR3 is TGTGCCTGCAGCTTATTATCAGTGGCCGAGCAGTACTTC.

CDR3 coding DNA: TGTGCCAGCAGCGACCCGACCACTGAAGCTTTCTTT. As protein: CASSDPTTEAFF. The rearrangement links TRBV6-6 to TRBJ1-1; no clear D gene. Looked up from germline, CDR1 is MNHNY and CDR2 is SVGAGI (reference sequence). This CDR3 is built from 12 residues. Trimming took 6 bases from V and 4 from J, leaving 9 bases between them.

V and J are TRBV28 and TRBJ2-7, with D possibly being TRBD1 (5 bases). The CDR3 contains 14 residues. The V gene lost 2 bases and the J gene lost 2 bases, with 10 bases spanning the gap. Germline CDR1 and CDR2: MDHEN and SYDVKM. CDR3: CASSLQGWPYEQYF. The CDR3 region has the DNA TGTGCCAGCAGTTTACAGGGATGGCCCTACGAGCAGTACTTC.

This chain connects TRBV20-1 to TRBJ2-7; possible D gene TRBD2, 5 bases. The V gene lost 1 base and the J gene lost 3 bases, with 13 bases spanning the gap. This CDR3 is 14 amino acids long. CDR1 is DFQATT and CDR2 is SNEGSKA in the germline V gene (reference sequence). CDR3 in DNA: TGCAGTGCTAGAGGCGGACTTAACGACTACGAGCAGTACTTC. Amino acids: CSARGGLNDYEQYF.

The CDR3 region is CASSPPRSPYEQYF. The DNA of the CDR3 is TGTGCCAGCAGCCCGCCCCGCTCGCCCTACGAGCAGTACTTC. The gene calls are TRBV7-9 and TRBJ2-7, with unresolved D. V was clipped by 5 bases and J by 2 bases, with 13 bases between them. The length of the CDR3 is 14 residues. The germline V gene encodes CDR1 SEHNR and CDR2 FQNEAQ (reference sequence). Together with reference TRBV7-9 and TRBJ2-7, the CDR3 gives the full variable domain: DTGVSQNPRHKITKRGQNVTFRCDPISEHNRLYWYRQTLGQGPEFLTYFQNEAQLEKSRLLSDRFSAERPKGSFSTLEIQRTEQGDSAMYLCASSPPRSPYEQYFGPGTRLTVT.

The chain has TRBV7-9 and TRBJ2-5, with TRBD2 identical over 7 bases. This CDR3 has 15 residues. Germline trimming cut 3 bases from V and 3 bases from J; bases unmatched to any gene: 7. From germline, CDR1 is SEHNR and CDR2 FQNEAQ (reference sequence). Here the CDR3 reads CASSLGDYTKETQYF. DNA for the CDR3: TGTGCCAGCAGCTTGGGGGACTACACAAAAGAGACCCAGTACTTC.

This rearrangement joins TRBV20-1 to TRBJ1-2; D gene ambiguous. The CDR3 sequence is 14 residues long. Germline V gene sequence: CDR1 DFQATT, CDR2 SNEGSKA (reference sequence). Trimming cost V 0 bases and J 5 bases, with 13 bases left between them. This chain's CDR3 is CSARDHGILYGYTF. The CDR3 DNA follows: TGCAGTGCTAGAGATCATGGCATCCTATATGGCTACACCTTC.

Concerning this clonotype itself: The germline gene is not matched at one end of the junction; a read error may be the cause. V is TRBV20-1 and J is TRBJ1-4, with D possibly matching TRBD1 (5 bases). Germline V lookup: CDR1 DFQATT, CDR2 SNEGSKA (reference sequence). CDR3 length equals 14 residues. The CDR3: CSAKGWGLHEKRFF. DNA of the CDR3: TGCAGTGCGAAAGGGTGGGGGTTACATGAAAAACGGTTTTTT.

The rearrangement joins TRBV27 to TRBJ1-6, with D possibly TRBD1 on 5 matching bases. Trimming removed 0 bases at V and 6 bases at J, with 9 bases between. The germline V gene has CDR1 MNHEY and CDR2 SMNVEV (reference sequence). The CDR3 is 15 amino acids. CDR3 region: CASSLSREINSPLHF. Written as DNA, the CDR3 is TGTGCCAGCAGTTTATCCAGGGAGATTAATTCACCCCTCCACTTT.

CDR3 sequence (DNA): TGCGCCAGCAGCCAACCGGGAGATTCTAGCTCCTACGAGCAGTACTTC. Encoded protein: CASSQPGDSSSYEQYF. The chain uses TRBV4-1 and TRBJ2-7; maybe TRBD2 (6 bases). V lost 2 bases to trimming and J lost 0 bases, with 14 bases between them. In germline, CDR1 is MGHRA, CDR2 YSYEKL. The CDR3 totals 16 residues.

This clonotype was seen many times. This chain links TRBV7-9 with TRBJ1-5; 9 bases are a match to TRBD1. J was trimmed by 4 bases and V by 5 bases; bases with no gene match: 3. Germline-derived CDR1 and CDR2 are SEHNR and FQNEAQ (reference sequence). CDR3 length equals 14 residues. The CDR3 DNA is TGTGCCAGCAGCGCGGGACAGGGTAATCAGCCCCAGCATTTT. This gives the protein CASSAGQGNQPQHF.

At least ten counts were recorded for this clonotype. The CDR3 DNA follows: TGCAGCGTTGTTGGGGAGCGGGGCTACACCTTC. This sequence encodes CSVVGERGYTF. The chain employs TRBV29-1 and TRBJ1-2, with unresolved D. Between the trimmed V and J ends, which lost 4 bases and 8 bases, there was a span of 11 bases. This CDR3 contains 11 residues. The germline CDR1 and CDR2 sequences are SQVTM and ANQGSEA.

The chain carries TRBV3-1 and TRBJ2-1; 12 nucleotides match TRBD2. CDR1 LGHDT and CDR2 YNNKEL come from the germline V gene (reference sequence). The V and J ends lost 0 bases and 7 bases, in that order; junction bases with no gene match: 7. The CDR3 loop spans 17 amino acids. The CDR3 protein is CASSQDLGTSGRNEQFF. CDR3 DNA: TGTGCCAGCAGCCAAGATTTGGGGACTAGCGGGCGGAATGAGCAGTTCTTC.

In its sample, this clonotype was seen a few times. The rearrangement uses TRBV7-9 and TRBJ2-3, with TRBD2 identical over 8 bases. With 5 bases clipped from V and 2 bases from J, the junction kept 12 bases outside the gene matches. This CDR3 contains 17 residues. From germline, CDR1 is SEHNR and CDR2 FQNEAQ (reference sequence). The CDR3 is CASSPFGGAILTDTQYF. The DNA for the CDR3 is TGTGCCAGCAGCCCATTCGGGGGGGCAATACTCACAGATACGCAGTATTTT.

This chain uses TRBV9 with TRBJ2-3, with D perhaps TRBD2 (5 bases). The CDR3 is 15 residues long. Germline CDR1 reads SGDLS; CDR2 reads YYNGEE. Trimming shortened V by 2 bases and J by 2 bases, and 12 bases separated the two germline ends. CDR3 sequence: CASSVEGSYTDTQYF. CDR3 DNA sequence: TGTGCCAGCAGCGTTGAGGGCAGCTACACAGATACGCAGTATTTT.

About this clonotype: The junction departs from germline at one end; a sequencing error may be responsible. In DNA, the CDR3 is TGTGCCAGCACCCCCCGAGGTTCGCTAGCGGACAGCACAGATACGCGGTATTTT. Its protein product is CASTPRGSLADSTDTRYF. The chain employs TRBV7-6 and TRBJ2-3; maybe TRBD2 (7 bases). From germline, CDR1 is SGHVS and CDR2 FNYEAQ. This CDR3 is 18 amino acids long.

This clonotype appeared a few times. This chain links TRBV20-1 with TRBJ2-5; TRBD2 matches 13 bases. Germline CDR1 and CDR2: DFQATT and SNEGSKA (reference sequence). The CDR3 contains 14 residues. The junction had 2 bases not matched to a gene; V was cut back by 6 bases and J by 1 base. The CDR3 region is CSAGLAGAQETQYF. In DNA, the CDR3 is TGCAGTGCCGGACTAGCGGGAGCCCAAGAGACCCAGTACTTC.

This chain connects TRBV6-1 to TRBJ2-3; 12 nucleotides line up with TRBD2. J gave up 0 bases and V 6 bases, and 7 bases lay outside the gene matches. The CDR3 consists of 17 residues. CDR1 is MNHNS, CDR2 SASEGT, per germline. The CDR3 sequence: CASRSSGRASSTDTQYF. CDR3 nucleotides: TGTGCCAGCAGGTCTAGCGGGAGGGCCTCTAGCACAGATACGCAGTATTTT.

In its sample, this clonotype was seen a few times. This rearrangement joins TRBV15 to TRBJ2-7; D unresolved. The CDR3 contains 14 residues. V was clipped by 3 bases and J by 4 bases, with 13 bases between them. Per the germline V gene, CDR1 is LNHNV and CDR2 is YYDKDF (reference sequence). CDR3 in DNA: TGTGCCACCAGCAGGTCGGAAGGGAATTACGAGCAGTACTTC. It encodes CATSRSEGNYEQYF. The complete variable domain, with remaining parts taken from reference TRBV15 and TRBJ2-7, reads DAMVIQNPRYQVTQFGKPVTLSCSQTLNHNVMYWYQQKSSQAPKLLFHYYDKDFNNEADTPDNFQSRRPNTSFCFLDIRSPGLGDTAMYLCATSRSEGNYEQYFGPGTRLTVT.

This clonotype was recorded a few times. V gene TRBV7-9 combines with J gene TRBJ2-7, with D maybe TRBD1 (5 bases). The CDR3 loop spans 14 amino acids. Trimming removed 2 bases at V and 1 base at J, with 9 bases between. The germline V gene encodes CDR1 SEHNR and CDR2 FQNEAQ (reference sequence). CDR3 protein: CASSLTRESYEQYF. In nucleotides, the CDR3 is TGTGCCAGCAGCTTAACCAGGGAATCCTACGAGCAGTACTTC.

Note on this clonotype: Given a much more abundant clone one base away, this may be a read error. This chain's CDR3 is CTSSIAYEQYF. For the CDR3, the DNA is TGTACCAGCAGTATAGCCTACGAGCAGTACTTC. The chain combines TRBV25-1 with TRBJ2-7, with no clear D. The germline V gene encodes CDR1 MGHDK and CDR2 SYGVNS. This CDR3 is built from 11 residues.

The chain joins TRBV20-1 to TRBJ1-6; D is uncertain. V lost 4 bases, J lost 8 bases, and 9 bases lay in between. Germline CDR1 DFQATT, CDR2 SNEGSKA (reference sequence). The CDR3 runs 12 residues. CDR3 bases: TGCAGTGCTACCCCTCCACATTCACCCCTCCACTTT. Its translation: CSATPPHSPLHF.

V and J are TRBV7-6 and TRBJ2-1; D not certain. The end of the DNA aligns better with TRBJ2-7, so the J call may be wrong. The CDR3 is made up of 19 amino acids. The germline gives CDR1 SGHVS, CDR2 FNYEAQ. In nucleotides, the CDR3 is TGTGCCAGCAGCTTAGTCGGCAGGACCGGACGGAGCTCCTACAATGAGCAGTACTTC. This sequence encodes CASSLVGRTGRSSYNEQYF.

The chain uses TRBV12-3 or TRBV12-4 and TRBJ2-1; D could derive from TRBD1 or TRBD2 (5 bases each). This CDR3 contains 13 residues. Trimming pared 7 bases from V and 7 bases from J, leaving 14 bases between. The CDR3 DNA is TGTGCCAGCAATTCACACGAGGGGAATGAGCAGTTCTTC. Translation: CASNSHEGNEQFF.

The chain carries TRBV7-2 and TRBJ1-2, with 8 bases identical to TRBD1. Germline loops: CDR1 SGHTA, CDR2 FQGNSA. The CDR3 spans 14 residues. The V segment lost 6 bases and the J segment 8 bases; nucleotides outside the gene matches: 11. CDR3 in amino acids: CASRPGGSPKGYTF. CDR3 nucleotides: TGTGCCAGCAGACCAGGGGGCTCCCCGAAAGGCTACACCTTC.

The chain uses TRBV9 and TRBJ1-2; D unresolved. This CDR3 is built from 12 residues. CDR1 is SGDLS, CDR2 YYNGEE, per germline. The V gene lost 4 bases and the J gene lost 6 bases, with 10 bases spanning the gap. CDR3: CASSSSVDGYTF. For the CDR3, the DNA is TGTGCCAGCAGCTCTAGCGTGGATGGCTACACCTTC.